The clone carrying this T cell receptor beta chain was observed a few times. The data were taken from a study of CD8 T cells in ankylosing spondylitis. Trimming shortened V by 8 bases and J by 5 bases, and 0 bases separated the two germline ends. This CDR3 has 8 amino acids. Quantitative molecular-barcoded 5'-RACE generated the TCR beta libraries. TCRdb called the 5' RACE reads again in MiXCR, with one record for every CDR3 protein. The sample records 300,000 to 400,000 distinct CDR3 sequences, roughly 20% being singletons. The V call is TRBV12-3 or TRBV12-4, the J call TRBJ1-2; D gene ambiguous. The sample taken for sequencing was blood, either unsorted or a sorted T cell fraction (not recorded which). This TCR was recovered from a male donor with ankylosing spondylitis or in good health (not recorded which). The CDR3 is CASYGYTF. The CDR3 DNA is TGTGCCAGCTATGGCTACACCTTC.